This TCR beta chain was observed in a study of glioma-infiltrating T cells. This clonotype was picked up many times. Its antigen is not known. The germline V gene has CDR1 SGHAT and CDR2 FQNNGV. This CDR3 is built from 13 residues. V lost 4 bases, J lost 2 bases, and 7 bases lay in between. Using RNA template, CDR3s of TCR alpha and beta were amplified with iRepertoire arm-PCR. TCRdb re-called the multiplex PCR reads with MiXCR, one entry per CDR3 protein. The sample carries under 130,000 distinct CDR3 sequences, around 30% recorded once. General observations from the study: Above-expected tissue-blood divergence occurred in all gliomas, most in low-grade ones.

What was sequenced was glioma tissue, nonneoplastic brain tissue, or PBMCs (not recorded which). The chain links TRBV11-2 to TRBJ2-3; D gene ambiguous. The receptor was derived from a human donor with low-grade glioma or glioblastoma, undergoing nonglioma brain surgery, or in good health (not recorded which). The CDR3: CASSSGPTDTQYF. The CDR3 DNA reads TGTGCCAGCAGCTCAGGACCCACAGATACGCAGTATTTT.